This is a list of T cell receptor beta chains from one sample in a study of T cell responses to AZD1222 COVID-19 vaccine. Only in-frame clones appear in the TCRdb table, and some are missing; sequencing was by immunoSEQ multiplex PCR. The sample contains about 86,000 clones, approximately 80% of which appear only once. Sequencing was performed on peripheral blood, taken on day 0 of AZD1222 vaccination. The receptors were gathered from an adult in good health. Both conserved end residues are trimmed from each CDR3. A D gene is named only where the DNA matches it firmly.

>TRBD2|TRBV18
ASSPTTSGRPGELF
>.|TRBV5-4
ASSLDPNQPQH
>.|TRBV21-1
ANHPGPSSGEY
>.|TRBV6-5
ASSYRHGSNQPQH
>.|TRBV19
ASSEMRTDTQY
>.|TRBV7-9
ASSFLEANEQY
>.|TRBV14
ASSQALVGNTIY
>.|TRBV4-2
ASSQDLTGNTIY
>.|TRBV7-9
ASSFGQGSGGWF
>.|TRBV29-1
SVNPGGRGYT
>.|TRBV7-9
ASSLVSLVVTEAF
>.|TRBV14
ASSQDLWSGRDTEAF
>TRBD2|TRBV11-1
ASSSGTSVYNEQF
>TRBD2|TRBV28
ASSLRLAGYTDTQY
>TRBD1|TRBV29-1
SVSGTGVGGYT
>TRBD1|TRBV5-1
ASSSGTVTGELF
>.|TRBV18
ASSPNTETQY
>.|TRBV3-1/TRBV3-2
ASSQGRDRGHQQETQY
>TRBD1|TRBV11-2
ASSPSGGGLGGYT
>.|TRBV7-6
ASSLAQTYSNQPQH